This T cell receptor beta chain was found in a study of T-cell memory formation after mild COVID-19. The ends lost 4 bases at V and 4 bases at J; junction bases unmatched: 10. CDR3 size: 16 residues. Per the germline V gene, CDR1 is LGHDT and CDR2 is YNNKEL (reference sequence). Each CDR3 protein gets one entry after TCRdb re-called the 5' RACE reads with MiXCR. The profile shows about 560,000 distinct CDR3 sequences, 20% to 25% of them singletons. This rearrangement joins TRBV3-1 to TRBJ1-5; 7 bases agree with TRBD1. Sequencing input: PBMCs or a T cell subset sorted from them (not recorded which). The sequence derives from an adult woman who had mild COVID-19 (a few samples of this study predate the infection). Cell type and time point are not known. The CDR3 loop is CASSLSGTALNQPQHF. CDR3 DNA sequence: TGTGCCAGCAGCCTATCAGGGACAGCCTTAAATCAGCCCCAGCATTTT.